This TCR beta chain was recovered during a study of cytomegalovirus exposure and HLA in healthy donors. Vbeta (60) and Jbeta (13) primers were used in the PCR. Assay: immunoSEQ multiplex PCR; the TCRdb copy retains only in-frame clones and omits some. The sample holds fewer than 200,000 clones, 68% seen once. A few counts support this clone. V was trimmed by 3 bases and J by 2 bases, leaving 10 bases between them. This CDR3 comprises 14 residues. Germline CDR1 SGHAT, CDR2 FQNNGV. What was sequenced was PBMCs. This chain links TRBV11-2 with TRBJ2-5; a weak D match, TRBD1 (6 bases). This TCR was recovered from a young woman in good health and CMV-seropositive. Here the CDR3 DNA reads TGTGCCAGCAGCTTGCTCAGGGGACAAGAGACCCAGTACTTC. Protein product: CASSLLRGQETQYF.